The 6 T cell receptor beta chains given below trace back to one sample, sequenced in a study of T cells in Graves' hyperthyroidism and ophthalmopathy. Template material for amplifying TCR beta CDR3 regions consisted of RNA transcripts. When the TCR CDR3 underwent first-round RT-PCR, the HTBI primer set was used. TCRdb passed the multiplex PCR reads through MiXCR, listing each CDR3 protein once. The top ten clones hold roughly 50% of a sample with more than 450,000 distinct CDR3 sequences, 15% to 20% of them seen once. The sequenced sample consisted of blood. These receptor sequences come from a man aged 35 to 55 with Graves' ophthalmopathy.

The J gene is TRBJ2-7, the V gene TRBV25-1; D gene ambiguous. The germline V gene has CDR1 MGHDK and CDR2 SYGVNS. The ends were cut back, 6 bases at V and 4 bases at J, with 10 bases in the middle. The CDR3 contains 12 residues. CDR3 coding DNA: TGTGCCAGCAGCCATAGTGGGTACGAGCAGTACTTC. This gives the protein CASSHSGYEQYF.

This clonotype was seen more than once but under ten times. The junction departs from germline at one end; a sequencing error may be responsible. The CDR3 region has the DNA TGTGCCAGCAGTTTAGGACAGAGGGGGAGTGAAGAACTGTTTTTT. Its translation: CASSLGQRGSEELFF. The chain carries TRBV28 and TRBJ1-4, with D tentatively TRBD1 (6 bases). Germline V lookup: CDR1 MDHEN, CDR2 SYDVKM. The CDR3 is 15 residues long.

This clonotype was found many times. This rearrangement joins TRBV4-2 to TRBJ2-3, with D possibly being TRBD1 or TRBD2 (5 bases each). The CDR3 sequence is 15 residues long. Deletions cut 4 bases from V and 6 bases from J, with 17 bases between. The germline V gene encodes CDR1 LGHNA and CDR2 YNFKEQ. In nucleotides, the CDR3 is TGTGCCAGCAGCCCCGGCGGTGTGGGGACGGATACGCAGTATTTT. As protein: CASSPGGVGTDTQYF.

CDR3 DNA: TGCGCCAGCAGCCCTCAATCCCCCAACTCCTACAATGAGCAGTTCTTC. It yields the protein CASSPQSPNSYNEQFF. V is TRBV4-3 and J is TRBJ2-1; D not certain. The germline V gene encodes CDR1 LGHNA and CDR2 YSLEER. The length of the CDR3 is 16 residues. Trimming took 4 bases from V and 0 from J, leaving 13 bases between them.

This sequence joins TRBV13 and TRBJ2-2; TRBD2 matches 10 bases. The CDR3 covers 16 residues. CDR1 is PRHDT and CDR2 is FYEKMQ in the germline V gene (reference sequence). V dropped 5 bases and J dropped 2; count of bases not matched to a gene: 5. The CDR3 sequence: CASSPSGRINTGELFF. The CDR3 nucleotides read TGTGCCAGCAGCCCTAGCGGGAGAATCAACACCGGGGAGCTGTTTTTT.

The J gene is TRBJ1-2, the V gene TRBV20-1, with 9 bases identical to TRBD1. V dropped 7 bases and J dropped 6; count of bases not matched to a gene: 3. The germline V gene has CDR1 DFQATT and CDR2 SNEGSKA (reference sequence). The CDR3 is 11 residues long. The chain's CDR3 is CSDTGGDGYTF. Written as DNA, the CDR3 is TGCAGTGATACAGGGGGCGATGGCTACACCTTC.